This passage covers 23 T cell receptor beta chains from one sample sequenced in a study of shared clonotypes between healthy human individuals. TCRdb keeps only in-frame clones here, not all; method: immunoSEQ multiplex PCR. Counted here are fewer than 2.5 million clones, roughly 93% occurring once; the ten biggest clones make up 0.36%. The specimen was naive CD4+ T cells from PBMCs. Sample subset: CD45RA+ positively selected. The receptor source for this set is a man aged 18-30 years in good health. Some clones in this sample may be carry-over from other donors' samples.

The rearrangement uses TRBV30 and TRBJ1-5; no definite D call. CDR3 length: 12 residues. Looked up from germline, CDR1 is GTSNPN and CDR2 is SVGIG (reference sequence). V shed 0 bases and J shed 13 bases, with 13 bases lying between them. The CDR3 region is CAWSVGPTGQHF. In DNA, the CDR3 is TGTGCCTGGAGTGTAGGGCCAACGGGGCAGCATTTT.

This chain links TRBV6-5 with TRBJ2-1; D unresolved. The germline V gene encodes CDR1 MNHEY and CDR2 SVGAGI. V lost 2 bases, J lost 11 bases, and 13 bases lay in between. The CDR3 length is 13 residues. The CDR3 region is CASSYRARIKQFF. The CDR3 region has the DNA TGTGCCAGCAGTTACCGGGCTAGAATCAAGCAGTTCTTC.

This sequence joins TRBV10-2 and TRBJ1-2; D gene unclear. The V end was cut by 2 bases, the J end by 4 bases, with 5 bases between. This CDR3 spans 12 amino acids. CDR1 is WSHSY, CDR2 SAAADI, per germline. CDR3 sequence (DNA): TGCGCCAGCAGTGAGGTGTTCTATGGCTACACCTTC. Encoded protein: CASSEVFYGYTF.

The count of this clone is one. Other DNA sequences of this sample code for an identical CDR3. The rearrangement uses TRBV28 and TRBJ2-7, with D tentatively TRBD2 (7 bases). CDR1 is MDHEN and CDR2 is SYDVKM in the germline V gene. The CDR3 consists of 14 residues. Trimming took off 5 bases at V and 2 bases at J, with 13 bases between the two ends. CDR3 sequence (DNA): TGTGCCAGCAGTCGCGGGGGCGGTCCCTACGAGCAGTACTTC. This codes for CASSRGGGPYEQYF.

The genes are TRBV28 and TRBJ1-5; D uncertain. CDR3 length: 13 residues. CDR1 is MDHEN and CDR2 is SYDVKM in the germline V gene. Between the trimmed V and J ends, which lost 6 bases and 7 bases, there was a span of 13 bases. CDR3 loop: CASSAYWGQPQHF. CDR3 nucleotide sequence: TGTGCCAGCAGCGCCTACTGGGGACAGCCCCAGCATTTT.

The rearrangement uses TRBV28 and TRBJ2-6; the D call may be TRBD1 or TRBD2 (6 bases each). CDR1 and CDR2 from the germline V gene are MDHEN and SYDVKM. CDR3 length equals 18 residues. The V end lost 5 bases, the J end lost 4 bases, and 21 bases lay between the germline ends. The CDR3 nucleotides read TGTGCCAGCAGTCGGGCGGGATTGGGGGCTTCCGGGGCCAACGTCCTGACTTTC. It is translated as CASSRAGLGASGANVLTF.

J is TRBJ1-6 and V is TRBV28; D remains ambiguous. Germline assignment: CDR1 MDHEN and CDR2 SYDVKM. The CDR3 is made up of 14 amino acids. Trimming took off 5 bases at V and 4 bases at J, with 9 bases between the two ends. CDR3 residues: CASSPTDYNSPLHF. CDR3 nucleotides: TGTGCCAGCAGTCCGACCGATTATAATTCACCCCTCCACTTT.

The CDR3 DNA reads as TGTGCCAGCAGGGGGGCACGGCAGCCCCAGCATTTT. Residues: CASRGARQPQHF. The rearrangement uses TRBV21-1 and TRBJ1-5; the table's D call, TRBD1, was not checked against the DNA. TRBV21-1 is annotated as a pseudogene. The CDR3 has 12 amino acids.

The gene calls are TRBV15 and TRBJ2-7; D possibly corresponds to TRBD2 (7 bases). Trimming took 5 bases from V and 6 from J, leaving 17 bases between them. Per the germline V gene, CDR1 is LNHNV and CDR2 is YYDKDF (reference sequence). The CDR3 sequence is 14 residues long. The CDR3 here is CATSGGRGAGEQYF. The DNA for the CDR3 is TGTGCCACCAGCGGGGGGAGGGGGGCAGGCGAGCAGTACTTC.

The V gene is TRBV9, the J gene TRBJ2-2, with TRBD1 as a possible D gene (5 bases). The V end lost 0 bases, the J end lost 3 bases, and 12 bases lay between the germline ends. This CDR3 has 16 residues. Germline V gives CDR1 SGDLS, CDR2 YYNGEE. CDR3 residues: CASSVDWGSYTGELFF. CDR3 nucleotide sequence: TGTGCCAGCAGCGTAGATTGGGGCAGTTACACCGGGGAGCTGTTTTTT.

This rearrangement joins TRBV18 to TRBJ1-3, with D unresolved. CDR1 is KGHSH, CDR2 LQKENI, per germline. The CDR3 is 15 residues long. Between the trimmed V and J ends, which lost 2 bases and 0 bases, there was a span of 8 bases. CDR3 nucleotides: TGTGCCAGCTCACCATTTCGAGGCTCTGGAAACACCATATATTTT. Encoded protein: CASSPFRGSGNTIYF.

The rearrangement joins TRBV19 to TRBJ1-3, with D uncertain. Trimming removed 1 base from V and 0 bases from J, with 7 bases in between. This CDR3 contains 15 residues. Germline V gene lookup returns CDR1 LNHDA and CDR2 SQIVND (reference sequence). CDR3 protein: CASSIGGISGNTIYF. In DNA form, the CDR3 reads TGTGCCAGTAGTATAGGAGGGATCTCTGGAAACACCATATATTTT. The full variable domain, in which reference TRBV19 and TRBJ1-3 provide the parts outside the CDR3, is DGGITQSPKYLFRKEGQNVTLSCEQNLNHDAMYWYRQDPGQGLRLIYYSQIVNDFQKGDIAEGYSVSREKKESFPLTVTSAQKNPTAFYLCASSIGGISGNTIYFGEGSWLTVV.

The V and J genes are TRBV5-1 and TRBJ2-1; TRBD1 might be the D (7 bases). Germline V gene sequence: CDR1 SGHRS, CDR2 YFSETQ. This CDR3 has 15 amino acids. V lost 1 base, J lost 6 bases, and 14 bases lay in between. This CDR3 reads CASSLLQGGGNEQFF. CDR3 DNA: TGCGCCAGCAGCTTGCTTCAGGGGGGCGGCAATGAGCAGTTCTTC.

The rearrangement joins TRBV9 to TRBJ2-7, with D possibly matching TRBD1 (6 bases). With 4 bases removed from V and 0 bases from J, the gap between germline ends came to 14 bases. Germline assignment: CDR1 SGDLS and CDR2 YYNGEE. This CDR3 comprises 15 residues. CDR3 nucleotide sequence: TGTGCCAGCAGCCCAAAGGGACACCGCTCCTACGAGCAGTACTTC. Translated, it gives CASSPKGHRSYEQYF. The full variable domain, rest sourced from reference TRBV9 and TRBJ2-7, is DSGVTQTPKHLITATGQRVTLRCSPRSGDLSVYWYQQSLDQGLQFLIQYYNGEERAKGNILERFSAQQFPDLHSELNLSSLELGDSALYFCASSPKGHRSYEQYFGPGTRLTVT.

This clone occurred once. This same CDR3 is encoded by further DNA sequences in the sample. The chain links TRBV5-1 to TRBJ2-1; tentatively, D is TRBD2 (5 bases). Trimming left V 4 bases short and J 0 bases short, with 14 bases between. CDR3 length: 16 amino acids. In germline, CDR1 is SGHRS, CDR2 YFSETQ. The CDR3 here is CASSLVAGSSYNEQFF. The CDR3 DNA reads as TGCGCCAGCAGCCTGGTTGCGGGTAGCTCCTACAATGAGCAGTTCTTC. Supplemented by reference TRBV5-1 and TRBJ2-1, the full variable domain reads KAGVTQTPRYLIKTRGQQVTLSCSPISGHRSVSWYQQTPGQGLQFLFEYFSETQRNKGNFPGRFSGRQFSNSRSEMNVSTLELGDSALYLCASSLVAGSSYNEQFFGPGTRLTVL.

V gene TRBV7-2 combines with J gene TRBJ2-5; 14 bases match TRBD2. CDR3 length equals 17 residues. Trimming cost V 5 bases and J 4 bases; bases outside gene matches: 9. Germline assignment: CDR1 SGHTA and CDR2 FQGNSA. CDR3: CASSARGTSGRRETQYF. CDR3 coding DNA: TGTGCCAGCAGCGCCCGGGGGACTAGCGGGAGAAGAGAGACCCAGTACTTC.

CDR3 nucleotides: TGCGCCAGCAGCCAAGTGGGACAAAAAGACACTGAAGCTTTCTTT. Translating gives CASSQVGQKDTEAFF. The gene calls are TRBV4-1 and TRBJ1-1; D might be TRBD1 (6 bases). CDR1 and CDR2 (germline): MGHRA, YSYEKL. The CDR3 totals 15 residues. V was shortened by 1 base and J by 3 bases, with 12 bases between the two germline ends.

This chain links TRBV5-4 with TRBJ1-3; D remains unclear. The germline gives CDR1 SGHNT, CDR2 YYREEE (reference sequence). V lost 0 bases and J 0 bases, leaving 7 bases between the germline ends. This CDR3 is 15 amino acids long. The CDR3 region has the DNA TGTGCCAGCAGCTTGGGACGGACCTCTGGAAACACCATATATTTT. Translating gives CASSLGRTSGNTIYF.

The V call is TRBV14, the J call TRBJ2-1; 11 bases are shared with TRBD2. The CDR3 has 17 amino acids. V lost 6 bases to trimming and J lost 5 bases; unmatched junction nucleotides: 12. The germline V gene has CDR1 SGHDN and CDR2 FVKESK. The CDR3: CASSPSVGTSGHNEQFF. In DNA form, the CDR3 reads TGTGCCAGCAGTCCAAGTGTCGGGACTAGCGGCCACAATGAGCAGTTCTTC.

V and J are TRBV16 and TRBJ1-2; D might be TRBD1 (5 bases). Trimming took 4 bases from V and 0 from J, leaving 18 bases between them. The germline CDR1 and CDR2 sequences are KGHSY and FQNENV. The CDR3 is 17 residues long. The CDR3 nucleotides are TGTGCCAGCAGCCTCAGGAGCTGGGGGAAAACTAACTATGGCTACACCTTC. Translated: CASSLRSWGKTNYGYTF.

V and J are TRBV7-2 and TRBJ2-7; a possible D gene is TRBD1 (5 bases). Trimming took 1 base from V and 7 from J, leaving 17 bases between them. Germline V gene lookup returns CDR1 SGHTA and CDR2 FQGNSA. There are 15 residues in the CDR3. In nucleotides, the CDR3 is TGTGCCAGCAGCTTAGATCCAGGGCGATCTGGAGAGCAGTACTTC. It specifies CASSLDPGRSGEQYF.

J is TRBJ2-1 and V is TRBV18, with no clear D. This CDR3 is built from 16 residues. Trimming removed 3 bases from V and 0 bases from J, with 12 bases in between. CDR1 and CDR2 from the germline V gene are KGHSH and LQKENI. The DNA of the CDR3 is TGTGCCAGCTCACCCGTGAGGTCCCTCTCCTACAATGAGCAGTTCTTC. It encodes CASSPVRSLSYNEQFF.

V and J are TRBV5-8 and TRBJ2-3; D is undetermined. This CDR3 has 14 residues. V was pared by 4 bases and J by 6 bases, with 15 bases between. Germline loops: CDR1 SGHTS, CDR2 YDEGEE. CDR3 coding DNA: TGTGCCAGCAGCCTTCTCGCTATGGGCGATACGCAGTATTTT. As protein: CASSLLAMGDTQYF.